These 18 T cell receptor beta chains were sequenced from one sample in a study of shared clonotypes between healthy human individuals. Sequenced by immunoSEQ multiplex PCR; TCRdb stores in-frame clones only, minus some. The sample includes about 960,000 clones, approximately 76% of them seen just once. The sample consisted of memory CD4+ T cells sorted from blood. Specified subset: CD45RA-negative fraction. These TCRs come from a man between 18 and 29 years old in good health.

The chain joins TRBV5-8 to TRBJ2-6, with D unclear. V was trimmed by 2 bases and J by 2 bases, leaving 14 bases between them. CDR3 length equals 17 residues. CDR1 and CDR2 from the germline V gene are SGHTS and YDEGEE. Here the CDR3 DNA reads TGTGCCAGCAGCTTCTTTATTCCGTTGGCTGGGGCCAACGTCCTGACTTTC. Translation gives CASSFFIPLAGANVLTF.

In DNA, the CDR3 is TGTGCCAGCAGCTTAGACGGCGCCTCCTACAATGAGCAGTTCTTC. This sequence encodes CASSLDGASYNEQFF. The chain carries TRBV7-2 and TRBJ2-1; D gene uncertain. Germline assignment: CDR1 SGHTA and CDR2 FQGNSA. This CDR3 comprises 15 residues. The ends were cut back, 1 base at V and 0 bases at J, with 7 bases in the middle.

This clone has only one observation. This sequence joins TRBV29-1 and TRBJ2-7; the match to TRBD2 covers 7 bases. Per the germline V gene, CDR1 is SQVTM and CDR2 is ANQGSEA. V shed 1 base, J shed 8 bases, and the junction held 5 bases outside the gene matches. This CDR3 region has 12 residues. CDR3 region: CSVEVWGGKQYF. The CDR3 nucleotides are TGCAGCGTTGAAGTTTGGGGAGGGAAGCAGTACTTC.

DNA for the CDR3: TGTGCCAGCAGCCCGGGGGGGGTTTGGAACACTGAAGCTTTCTTT. It yields the protein CASSPGGVWNTEAFF. V and J are TRBV6-6 and TRBJ1-1; TRBD1 might be the D (5 bases). The CDR3 runs to 15 residues. Trimming removed 6 bases from V and 1 base from J, with 15 bases in between. The germline V gene has CDR1 MNHNY and CDR2 SVGAGI (reference sequence).

The genes are TRBV6-6 and TRBJ2-3; 9 bases line up with TRBD2. Trimming at V came to 5 bases and at J to 3 bases, leaving 9 bases not matched to a gene. Per germline, CDR1 MNHNY and CDR2 SVGAGI (reference sequence). This CDR3 is built from 16 residues. The CDR3 is CASSRGAGGETDTQYF. CDR3 bases: TGTGCCAGCAGTAGGGGCGCGGGAGGGGAGACAGATACGCAGTATTTT.

This chain links TRBV5-1 with TRBJ2-5; D ambiguous. The CDR3 has 15 amino acids. V was trimmed by 0 bases and J by 6 bases, leaving 15 bases between them. CDR1 is SGHRS and CDR2 is YFSETQ in the germline V gene. The CDR3 DNA is TGCGCCAGCAGCTTGGGGACGAGCGTCATCAAGACCCAGTACTTC. Translation: CASSLGTSVIKTQYF.

This clone came up a few times. This chain connects TRBV5-6 to TRBJ1-5; TRBD1 aligns across 7 bases. The CDR3 spans 15 residues. Germline-derived CDR1 and CDR2 are SGHDT and YYEEEE. Trimming removed 0 bases from V and 7 bases from J; junction bases left unmatched: 7. The CDR3 loop reads CASSLGDRDRQPQHF. The CDR3 DNA follows: TGTGCCAGCAGCTTGGGTGACAGGGACCGGCAGCCCCAGCATTTT.

This chain connects TRBV19 to TRBJ2-3; D might be TRBD1 or TRBD2, each matching 5 bases. V lost 3 bases and J lost 3, with 13 bases in between. Per germline, CDR1 LNHDA and CDR2 SQIVND (reference sequence). CDR3 size: 15 residues. The CDR3 DNA reads as TGTGCCAGTAGTATTGGGACCCATGGGACAGATACGCAGTATTTT. Its protein product is CASSIGTHGTDTQYF.

The rearrangement links TRBV6-5 to TRBJ1-5; maybe TRBD1 (5 bases). CDR1 MNHEY and CDR2 SVGAGI come from the germline V gene. Trimming took off 6 bases at V and 2 bases at J, with 14 bases between the two ends. The CDR3 sequence is 15 residues long. The CDR3 DNA is TGTGCCAGCAGAACGGGGGGGTACGGCAATCAGCCCCAGCATTTT. Amino acid sequence: CASRTGGYGNQPQHF.

Remarks on this clone: Other nucleotide sequences from this sample produce the same CDR3. The chain carries TRBV10-3 and TRBJ2-3; D uncertain. Germline CDR1 is ENHRY and CDR2 is SYGVKD. V was pared by 0 bases and J by 4 bases, with 2 bases between. The CDR3 sequence is 12 residues long. The CDR3 sequence: CAISESSDTQYF. In DNA form, the CDR3 reads TGTGCCATCAGTGAGTCCTCAGATACGCAGTATTTT.

This clone was counted a single time. This sequence joins TRBV6-1 and TRBJ1-6; D uncertain. Per the germline V gene, CDR1 is MNHNS and CDR2 is SASEGT. This CDR3 has 13 amino acids. The V end lost 4 bases, the J end lost 3 bases, and 4 bases lay between the germline ends. The CDR3 DNA reads as TGTGCCAGCAGTGGGAGCTATAATTCACCCCTCCACTTT. Its protein is CASSGSYNSPLHF.

V is TRBV6-1 and J is TRBJ1-5; D unclear. Germline CDR1 MNHNS, CDR2 SASEGT. There are 13 residues in the CDR3. Trimming cost V 0 bases and J 11 bases, with 11 bases left between them. The CDR3 sequence is CASSEARGKSQHF. CDR3 bases: TGTGCCAGCAGTGAAGCGCGAGGGAAGTCCCAGCATTTT.

This clone was seen a few times. This CDR3 is CSVGGGSGANVLTF. The CDR3 DNA sequence: TGCAGCGTTGGCGGAGGGTCTGGGGCCAACGTCCTGACTTTC. This chain joins TRBV29-1 and TRBJ2-6; D may be TRBD2 (6 bases). The CDR3 totals 14 residues. V was pared by 4 bases and J by 1 base, with 8 bases between. The V gene's germline CDR1 is SQVTM and CDR2 ANQGSEA.

The chain uses TRBV11-3 and TRBJ2-7; the match to TRBD2 covers 11 bases. The CDR3 has 16 residues. Looked up from germline, CDR1 is SGHNT and CDR2 is YENEEA. V was clipped by 1 base and J by 0 bases; unmatched bases: 2. CDR3 residues: CASSLGTSGFSYEQYF. In DNA form, the CDR3 reads TGTGCCAGCAGCTTAGGGACTAGCGGGTTCTCCTACGAGCAGTACTTC.

The rearrangement joins TRBV9 to TRBJ1-2; possible D gene TRBD1, 6 bases. This CDR3 has 16 residues. V lost 0 bases to trimming and J lost 7 bases, with 19 bases between them. Germline V gene lookup returns CDR1 SGDLS and CDR2 YYNGEE. The CDR3 DNA reads TGTGCCAGCAGCGTAGGGCTATTTACGGGGGCGGGTGGCTACACCTTC. This gives the protein CASSVGLFTGAGGYTF.

This chain links TRBV21-1 with TRBJ2-7; TRBD1 reflects the table's D call only, with no check against the DNA. TRBV21-1 constitutes a pseudogene. This CDR3 has 15 amino acids. The CDR3 DNA reads TGTGCCAGCAGCAAAGGGGACAGGGAGGTCTACGAGCAGTACTTC. It yields the protein CASSKGDREVYEQYF.

Concerning this clone: The sample has other DNA sequences that encode this CDR3 too. This sequence joins TRBV27 and TRBJ2-7; D not certain. Germline CDR1 is MNHEY and CDR2 is SMNVEV (reference sequence). CDR3 length equals 14 residues. V was trimmed by 0 bases and J by 0 bases, leaving 6 bases between them. The CDR3 nucleotides are TGTGCCAGCAGTTTATCTAGGGACTCCTACGAGCAGTACTTC. It is translated as CASSLSRDSYEQYF.

The chain couples TRBV7-9 to TRBJ1-2; no clear D. This CDR3 region has 13 residues. Trimming pared 3 bases from V and 4 bases from J, leaving 9 bases between. Germline assignment: CDR1 SEHNR and CDR2 FQNEAQ (reference sequence). CDR3 in amino acids: CASSFQDFYGYTF. The CDR3 DNA reads as TGTGCCAGCAGCTTTCAGGATTTCTATGGCTACACCTTC.